What follows are 13 T cell receptor beta chains derived from one specimen sequenced in a study of shared clonotypes between healthy human individuals (dated by TCRdb to the early 2020s). The library was generated by the immunoSEQ multiplex PCR assay. TCRdb re-hosts the immuneACCESS table, in-frame sequences only. Its copies lack some clones; in the studies checked, an unresolved V gene accounts for under half of them, and the cause for the rest is not known. This sample is represented by 300,000 to 400,000 clones; 74% of them were singletons. Under 13% of the sample is taken by the ten largest. The sequencing sample was made of memory CD4+ T cells sorted from blood. In the paper's terms, the cell subset or site label means: CD45RA-negative fraction. Receptors originate from a man in his thirties or forties in good health.

The V and J genes are TRBV4-3 and TRBJ2-7, with no clear D. V shed 0 bases and J shed 3 bases, with 15 bases lying between them. From germline, CDR1 is LGHNA and CDR2 YSLEER. The CDR3 totals 16 residues. CDR3 in DNA: TGCGCCAGCAGCCAAGATCGGTGGGAAAGAGACTACGAGCAGTACTTC. Protein product: CASSQDRWERDYEQYF.

CDR3 amino acids: CATSYYNEQFF. As DNA, the CDR3 is TGTGCCACCTCTTACTACAATGAGCAGTTCTTC. V is TRBV21-1 and J is TRBJ2-1; the table calls TRBD2, which could not be checked here. TRBV21-1 is flagged as a pseudogene. The CDR3 covers 11 residues.

J is TRBJ2-5 and V is TRBV25-1; possibly TRBD2 for D (7 bases). CDR1 MGHDK and CDR2 SYGVNS come from the germline V gene. The CDR3 is made up of 15 amino acids. V was clipped by 2 bases and J by 5 bases, with 15 bases between them. This chain's CDR3 is CASSEPGGARETQYF. CDR3 nucleotides: TGTGCCAGCAGTGAACCTGGGGGGGCTCGGGAGACCCAGTACTTC. Full variable domain (outside the CDR3, taken from reference TRBV25-1 and TRBJ2-5): EADIYQTPRYLVIGTGKKITLECSQTMGHDKMYWYQQDPGMELHLIHYSYGVNSTEKGDLSSESTVSRIRTEHFPLTLESARPSHTSQYLCASSEPGGARETQYFGPGTRLLVL.

V gene TRBV5-7 combines with J gene TRBJ2-1; D gene unclear. TRBV5-7 qualifies as an ORF whose function is uncertain. Trimming shortened V by 4 bases and J by 7 bases, and 24 bases separated the two germline ends. The CDR3 has 17 amino acids. The CDR3 DNA reads TGTGCCAGCAGCGCCAACAAAGTGACCCCTGCGGCTAATGAGCAGTTCTTC. Its protein is CASSANKVTPAANEQFF.

This chain uses TRBV5-1 with TRBJ2-7; D unclear. The CDR3 has 14 residues. Trimming removed 4 bases at V and 0 bases at J, with 11 bases between. CDR1 SGHRS and CDR2 YFSETQ come from the germline V gene. The DNA for the CDR3 is TGCGCCAGCAGCCAACTTGGGTCCTCCTACGAGCAGTACTTC. Its translation: CASSQLGSSYEQYF.

This clone was picked up many times. This chain joins TRBV6-1 and TRBJ1-3, with D unresolved. The length of the CDR3 is 17 residues. V was clipped by 0 bases and J by 1 base, with 13 bases between them. The germline gives CDR1 MNHNS, CDR2 SASEGT. CDR3 loop: CASSEALWSGSGNTIYF. The CDR3 coding sequence is TGTGCCAGCAGTGAAGCGCTTTGGTCAGGTTCTGGAAACACCATATATTTT.

The chain uses TRBV9 and TRBJ2-2; 11 bases map to TRBD1. The length of the CDR3 is 16 residues. Losses at the gene ends were 3 bases for V and 7 bases for J; bases not matched to a gene: 8. Germline-derived CDR1 and CDR2 are SGDLS and YYNGEE. The CDR3 loop reads CASSAYAGTGGGELFF. In DNA, the CDR3 is TGTGCCAGCAGCGCATACGCCGGGACAGGGGGCGGGGAGCTGTTTTTT.

The chain combines TRBV6-1 with TRBJ2-4, with 10 bases matching TRBD2. V dropped 4 bases and J dropped 2; count of bases not matched to a gene: 8. The CDR3 totals 17 residues. Looked up from germline, CDR1 is MNHNS and CDR2 is SASEGT. The CDR3 is CASSAASGSYPKNIQYF. Written as DNA, the CDR3 is TGTGCCAGCAGTGCAGCTAGCGGGAGTTACCCCAAAAACATTCAGTACTTC.

The V call is TRBV19, the J call TRBJ2-3; 8 nucleotides align to TRBD1. This CDR3 is built from 14 residues. Germline V gene data show CDR1 as LNHDA and CDR2 as SQIVND (reference sequence). V was clipped by 7 bases and J by 5 bases; unmatched bases: 8. For the CDR3, the DNA is TGTGCCAGTAATAAAGACAGGGGAGGAGATACGCAGTATTTT. It yields the protein CASNKDRGGDTQYF.

The CDR3 DNA reads as TGTGCCAGTCTACAGAGCACAGATACGCAGTATTTT. Its protein product is CASLQSTDTQYF. The chain employs TRBV28 and TRBJ2-3; unclear D gene. Trimming took off 9 bases at V and 0 bases at J, with 7 bases between the two ends. Germline lookup yields CDR1 MDHEN and CDR2 SYDVKM. This CDR3 has 12 amino acids.

The gene calls are TRBV4-1 and TRBJ2-5; D gene unclear. The V gene lost 2 bases and the J gene lost 5 bases, with 15 bases spanning the gap. The length of the CDR3 is 15 residues. The germline V gene has CDR1 MGHRA and CDR2 YSYEKL. The CDR3 DNA follows: TGCGCCAGCAGCCAATTTGCGTCTACCCCCGAGACCCAGTACTTC. Protein: CASSQFASTPETQYF.

This chain joins TRBV27 and TRBJ1-2; 7 bases map to TRBD1. The junction had 6 bases not matched to a gene; V was cut back by 5 bases and J by 0 bases. Germline V gives CDR1 MNHEY, CDR2 SMNVEV (reference sequence). CDR3 length equals 15 residues. This chain's CDR3 is CASSPGTAANYGYTF. DNA for the CDR3: TGTGCCAGCAGTCCCGGGACAGCAGCTAACTATGGCTACACCTTC.

This clone occurred a few times. Written as DNA, the CDR3 is TGTGCCAGCAGCCCCGGGCCGGCCAGTATATCTGGAGAAGCTTTCTTT. It yields the protein CASSPGPASISGEAFF. The gene calls are TRBV9 and TRBJ1-1, with D unclear. Trimming removed 4 bases from V and 8 bases from J, with 24 bases in between. CDR1 SGDLS and CDR2 YYNGEE come from the germline V gene. The length of the CDR3 is 16 residues.